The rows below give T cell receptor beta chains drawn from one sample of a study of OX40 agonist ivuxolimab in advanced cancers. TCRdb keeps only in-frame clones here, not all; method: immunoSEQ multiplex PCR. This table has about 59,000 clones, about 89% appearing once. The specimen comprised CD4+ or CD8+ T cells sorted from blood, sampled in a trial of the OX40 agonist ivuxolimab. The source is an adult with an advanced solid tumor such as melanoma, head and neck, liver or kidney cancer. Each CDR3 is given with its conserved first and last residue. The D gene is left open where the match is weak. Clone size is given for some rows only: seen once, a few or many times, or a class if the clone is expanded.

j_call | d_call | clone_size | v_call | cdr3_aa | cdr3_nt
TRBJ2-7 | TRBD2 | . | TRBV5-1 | CASSPTSGGAWATYEQYF | TGCGCCAGCAGCCCCACTAGCGGGGGGGCCTGGGCCACCTACGAGCAGTACTTC
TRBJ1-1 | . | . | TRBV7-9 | CASTPQGLNTEAFF | TGTGCCAGCACCCCACAAGGACTGAACACTGAAGCTTTCTTT
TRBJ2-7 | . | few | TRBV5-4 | CASSRGREQYF | TGTGCCAGCAGCCGAGGTCGGGAGCAGTACTTC
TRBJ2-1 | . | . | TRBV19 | CASSMSLPGMNEQFF | TGTGCCAGTAGTATGTCATTACCAGGGATGAATGAGCAGTTCTTC
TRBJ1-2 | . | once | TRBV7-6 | CASSLVGQGPSGYGYTF | TGTGCCAGCAGCTTAGTAGGGCAGGGCCCGTCGGGCTATGGCTACACCTTC
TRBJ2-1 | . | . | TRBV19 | CASSTDSPYIDEQFF | TGTGCCAGTAGTACCGACAGCCCCTACATCGATGAGCAGTTCTTC
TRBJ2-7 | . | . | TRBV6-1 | CASRSKPGVDYEQYF | TGTGCCAGCAGATCGAAACCGGGAGTCGACTACGAGCAGTACTTC
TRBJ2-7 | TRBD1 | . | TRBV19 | CASSPLGQGTYEQYF | TGTGCCAGTAGCCCTTTGGGACAGGGGACCTACGAGCAGTACTTC
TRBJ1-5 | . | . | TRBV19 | CASSPSRGGNNQPQHF | TGTGCCAGTAGCCCCAGTCGCGGGGGCAACAATCAGCCCCAGCATTTT
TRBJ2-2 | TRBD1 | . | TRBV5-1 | CASTPSGQGKGVAGELFF | TGCGCCAGCACTCCCTCGGGACAGGGCAAAGGAGTCGCCGGGGAGCTGTTTTTT
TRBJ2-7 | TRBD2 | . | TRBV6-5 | CASSATSFGYEQYF | TGTGCCAGCAGTGCGACTAGCTTCGGGTACGAGCAGTACTTC
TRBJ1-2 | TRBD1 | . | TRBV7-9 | CASSPGTGGDYGYTF | TGTGCCAGCAGCCCCGGGACAGGGGGAGACTATGGCTACACCTTC
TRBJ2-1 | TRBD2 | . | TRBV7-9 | CASSPGTSESYNEQFF | TGTGCCAGCAGCCCCGGGACTAGTGAATCCTACAATGAGCAGTTCTTC
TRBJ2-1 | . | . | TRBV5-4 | CASSSRTHNEQFF | TGTGCCAGCAGCTCCCGGACCCACAATGAGCAGTTCTTC
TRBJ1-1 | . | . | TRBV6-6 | CASSTRNTEAFF | TGTGCCAGCAGTACCAGGAACACTGAAGCTTTCTTT
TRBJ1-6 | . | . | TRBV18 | CASSDFRGNNSPLHF | TGTGCCAGCTCAGATTTCAGGGGCAATAATTCACCCCTCCACTTT
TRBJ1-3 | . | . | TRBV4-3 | CASSQGASGNTIYF | TGCGCCAGCAGCCAAGGGGCGTCTGGAAACACCATATATTTT
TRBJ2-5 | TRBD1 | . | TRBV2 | CATKKGADETQYF | TGTGCCACCAAAAAGGGGGCAGATGAGACCCAGTACTTC
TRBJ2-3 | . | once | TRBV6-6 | CASNGRGSDTQYF | TGTGCCAGCAACGGCCGCGGTTCAGATACGCAGTATTTT
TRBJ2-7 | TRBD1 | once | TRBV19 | CASSIRGRSYEQYF | TGTGCCAGTAGTATCAGGGGGCGATCCTACGAGCAGTACTTC
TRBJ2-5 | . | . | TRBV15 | CATSRERGSQETQYF | TGTGCCACCAGCAGAGAACGGGGCAGCCAAGAGACCCAGTACTTC
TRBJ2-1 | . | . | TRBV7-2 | CASSLIMAGVSYNEQFF | TGTGCCAGCAGCCTGATAATGGCAGGGGTTTCCTACAATGAGCAGTTCTTC
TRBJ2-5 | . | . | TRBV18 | CASSPWTRSEETQYF | TGTGCCAGCTCACCGTGGACGCGTTCCGAAGAGACCCAGTACTTC
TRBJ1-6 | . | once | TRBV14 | CASSSQYNSPLHF | TGTGCCAGCAGCTCTCAGTATAATTCACCCCTCCACTTT